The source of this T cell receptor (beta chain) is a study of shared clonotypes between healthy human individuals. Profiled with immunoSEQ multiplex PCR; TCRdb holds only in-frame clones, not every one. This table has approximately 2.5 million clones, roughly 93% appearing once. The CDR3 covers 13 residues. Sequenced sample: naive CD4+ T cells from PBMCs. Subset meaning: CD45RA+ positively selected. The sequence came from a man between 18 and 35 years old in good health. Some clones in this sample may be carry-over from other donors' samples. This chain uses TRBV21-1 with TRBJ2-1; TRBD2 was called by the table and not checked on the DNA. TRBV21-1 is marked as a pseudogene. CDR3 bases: TGTGCCAGCGGGCTAGCGGGAGTCATTGAGCAGTTCTTC. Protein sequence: CASGLAGVIEQFF.